The next 5 T cell receptor beta chains were all read from a single sample in a study of control samples from healthy donors and cancer patients. Libraries were prepared by immunoSEQ multiplex PCR; TCRdb keeps only in-frame clonotypes and omits some of them. The data show roughly 200,000 clones, with around 94% seen just once and less than 1.6% held by the top ten. Source material: blood. These receptors originate from a man aged 50 to 59 in good health.

CDR3 sequence reads: CASSPQAGTYNSPLHF. Written as DNA, the CDR3 is TGCGCCAGCAGCCCTCAGGCGGGGACCTATAATTCACCCCTCCACTTT. V usage is TRBV5-1 and J usage is TRBJ1-6, with unresolved D. CDR1 is SGHRS, CDR2 YFSETQ, per germline. The CDR3 spans 16 residues. The V end was cut by 4 bases, the J end by 2 bases, with 13 bases between.

The table lists this clone with a few counts. V usage is TRBV28 and J usage is TRBJ1-6; 7 bases are a match to TRBD1. Germline assignment: CDR1 MDHEN and CDR2 SYDVKM. Losses at the gene ends were 4 bases for V and 18 bases for J; bases not matched to a gene: 6. The CDR3 is 11 residues long. This CDR3 reads CASSSQGNHHF. CDR3 sequence (DNA): TGTGCCAGCAGTTCACAGGGGAATCACCACTTT.

This CDR3 is CATSRDASATAKNIQYF. In DNA form, the CDR3 reads TGTGCCACCAGCAGAGATGCATCCGCAACGGCCAAAAACATTCAGTACTTC. The chain recombines TRBV15 with TRBJ2-4, with unresolved D. The V end lost 0 bases, the J end lost 1 base, and 13 bases lay between the germline ends. This CDR3 is 17 amino acids long. CDR1 is LNHNV and CDR2 is YYDKDF in the germline V gene (reference sequence).

Remarks on this clone: No conserved phenylalanine or tryptophan is present at the end of the CDR3, so a read error is the likely explanation. The DNA is left out, because the CDR3 cannot be placed on it with certainty; the CDR3 is given as TCRdb lists it. The V and J genes are TRBV5-1 and TRBJ2-7; the table names TRBD1, a call not compared with the DNA. Per the germline V gene, CDR1 is SGHRS and CDR2 is YFSETQ. The CDR3 is 17 residues long, ends included. CDR3 protein: CATSLAGTGVGSYEQSS.

The CDR3 protein is CASSLAGGLSTGELFF. CDR3 sequence (DNA): TGCGCCAGCAGCTTGGCTGGGGGCCTTAGCACCGGGGAGCTGTTTTTT. The rearrangement joins TRBV5-1 to TRBJ2-2, with TRBD1 as a possible D gene (6 bases). This CDR3 contains 16 residues. CDR1 SGHRS and CDR2 YFSETQ come from the germline V gene. The V end lost 0 bases, the J end lost 4 bases, and 13 bases lay between the germline ends.